This T cell receptor beta chain was sequenced in a study of cytomegalovirus exposure and HLA in healthy donors. About the research overall: The 110 or so validation repertoires used a platform that matched the one used for the approximately 670 first-cohort repertoires, as a later analysis reported.

As to this clone: Its antigen is not identified.

Trimming removed 1 base from V and 4 bases from J; junction bases left unmatched: 3. Germline V gene lookup returns CDR1 SEHNR and CDR2 FQNEAQ (reference sequence). The CDR3 covers 15 residues. Study results and limitations: It was found in a later analysis that first-cohort TCR clusters tended to co-occur in the 100 to 150 validation repertoires. Usually a TCR sequence was rare, but some public TCRs were found in many donors.

This table comes from immunoSEQ multiplex PCR, and its TCRdb copy is limited to in-frame clones, with some not included. The repertoire holds a few hundred thousand clones, approximately 80% seen once, with about 14% in the top ten. This sequence was found in a woman in her thirties in good health and CMV-seropositive. This chain joins TRBV7-9 and TRBJ1-1, with 10 bases lining up with TRBD1. Sequenced sample: PBMCs. CDR3 residues: CASSLGRQGATEAFF. The CDR3, as DNA: TGTGCCAGCAGCTTAGGCCGACAGGGGGCCACTGAAGCTTTCTTT.